This section outlines one T cell receptor beta chain sequence together with its context. The table came from immunoSEQ multiplex PCR; TCRdb's copy has only in-frame clones and leaves some out. The sample holds 100,000 to 150,000 clones, roughly 90% seen once. The data originate from a study of T cell responses to AZD1222 COVID-19 vaccine. The CDR3 is made up of 15 amino acids. V lost 7 bases to trimming and J lost 5 bases; unmatched junction nucleotides: 7. Germline CDR1 and CDR2: MDHEN and SYDVKM. This TCR came from an adult in good health. Sequences were derived from peripheral blood, sampled on day 0 of MenACWY control vaccination. The rearrangement uses TRBV28 and TRBJ1-5, with TRBD1 matching 11 bases. CDR3 sequence: CASTGGTGGYQPQHF. The CDR3 DNA is TGTGCCAGCACTGGGGGGACAGGGGGTTATCAGCCCCAGCATTTT.